This TCR beta chain was recorded in a study of blood T cell repertoires in COVID-19. TCRdb keeps only in-frame clones here, not all; method: immunoSEQ multiplex PCR. The table has roughly 360,000 clones, roughly 88% seen once. CDR3 length: 14 amino acids. The germline V gene has CDR1 SEHNR and CDR2 FQNEAQ (reference sequence). Trimming took off 1 base at V and 4 bases at J, with 10 bases between the two ends. The sequence was obtained from a woman aged 30 to 39 with acute COVID-19. The sample consisted of PBMCs or T cells enriched from blood (not recorded which). This chain uses TRBV7-9 with TRBJ1-1, with D possibly matching TRBD1 (5 bases). The CDR3 loop is CASSLGAGLTEAFF. In DNA, the CDR3 is TGTGCCAGCAGCTTAGGGGCAGGGCTCACTGAAGCTTTCTTT. The whole variable domain, remainder taken from reference TRBV7-9 and TRBJ1-1, is DTGVSQNPRHKITKRGQNVTFRCDPISEHNRLYWYRQTLGQGPEFLTYFQNEAQLEKSRLLSDRFSAERPKGSFSTLEIQRTEQGDSAMYLCASSLGAGLTEAFFGQGTRLTVV.